A single sample gave rise to the 10 T cell receptor beta chains below, sequenced in a study of CD8+CD57+ T cells in acquired aplastic anemia (dated by TCRdb to the late 2010s). Flow cytometry had shown CD8+CD57+ cell expansion in the patients selected for sequencing. Sequencer: Illumina HiSeq 2000. TCR beta VDJ combination and CDR3 sequence profiling used genomic DNA as the template. TCRdb itself trimmed the public reads at Q25 with fastp, ran MiXCR and retained productive beta chains. Each CDR3 protein appears once, grouped with its most common genes and DNA. This sample comprises 450,000 to 600,000 distinct CDR3 sequences, more than 25% of them detected only once. The top ten clones comprise 0.8% to 0.85% of the sample. The sample consisted of sorted CD4+, CD8+, or CD8+CD57+ T cells (not recorded which) from PBMCs. The source of these receptors is a human donor with aplastic anemia.

This rearrangement joins TRBV19 to TRBJ1-6; D gene unclear. CDR3 length: 19 amino acids. Germline CDR1 reads LNHDA; CDR2 reads SQIVND (reference sequence). Trimming cost V 6 bases and J 0 bases, with 21 bases left between them. The CDR3 spells CASRTPNGRRSSYNSPLHF. The DNA of the CDR3 is TGTGCCAGTAGGACACCAAACGGTCGGAGAAGCTCCTATAATTCACCCCTCCACTTT.

This chain joins TRBV3-1 and TRBJ1-4, with 9 positions matching TRBD1. The CDR3 sequence is 16 residues long. Per germline, CDR1 LGHDT and CDR2 YNNKEL (reference sequence). J was trimmed by 5 bases and V by 2 bases; bases with no gene match: 6. CDR3 DNA: TGTGCCAGCAGCCAAAAAACCGGGACAGGGAATGAAAAACTGTTTTTT. Its translation: CASSQKTGTGNEKLFF.

The V call is TRBV2, the J call TRBJ1-6; 7 bases are a match to TRBD1. The CDR3 is made up of 14 amino acids. V lost 7 bases and J lost 6; bases outside the gene matches: 6. Germline V gene data show CDR1 as SNHLY and CDR2 as FYNNEI. The CDR3 DNA is TGTGCCAGCACCACAGGGGATGCTAATTCACCCCTCCACTTT. It specifies CASTTGDANSPLHF.

This clonotype has a count of ten or more. The V call is TRBV2, the J call TRBJ2-5; D is unclear. Germline CDR1 reads SNHLY; CDR2 reads FYNNEI. The CDR3 contains 14 residues. V was clipped by 4 bases and J by 2 bases, with 11 bases between them. CDR3 residues: CASSGLSMQETQYF. The CDR3 DNA follows: TGTGCCAGCAGTGGGCTTAGTATGCAAGAGACCCAGTACTTC.

The genes are TRBV7-2 and TRBJ1-6; D gene uncertain. V shed 0 bases and J shed 0 bases, with 9 bases lying between them. The CDR3 consists of 17 residues. In germline, CDR1 is SGHTA, CDR2 FQGNSA. CDR3 sequence reads: CASSLATESSYNSPLHF. CDR3 DNA: TGTGCCAGCAGCTTAGCCACGGAAAGCTCCTATAATTCACCCCTCCACTTT.

This clonotype was counted many times. The rearrangement uses TRBV6-1 and TRBJ1-5; 8 bases are a match to TRBD1. The germline V gene encodes CDR1 MNHNS and CDR2 SASEGT. Trimming cost V 5 bases and J 1 base; bases outside gene matches: 4. CDR3 size: 15 residues. This CDR3 is CASSRGTGSNQPQHF. In DNA, the CDR3 is TGTGCCAGCAGTCGAGGGACAGGAAGCAATCAGCCCCAGCATTTT.

The chain links TRBV2 to TRBJ1-6; D call uncertain. Germline V CDR1 and CDR2: SNHLY, FYNNEI. The CDR3 totals 17 residues. With 6 bases removed from V and 0 bases from J, the gap between germline ends came to 15 bases. The CDR3 nucleotides are TGTGCCAGCAGCCGAGATGTGCAGAGCTCCTATAATTCACCCCTCCACTTT. This gives the protein CASSRDVQSSYNSPLHF.

This clonotype has more than one count but fewer than ten. This chain links TRBV10-1 with TRBJ2-5; no definite D call. Germline V gene sequence: CDR1 WNHNN, CDR2 SYGVQD (reference sequence). CDR3 length: 15 amino acids. Trimming cost V 0 bases and J 1 base, with 9 bases left between them. The CDR3 sequence: CASSESPGVQETQYF. The CDR3 coding sequence is TGCGCCAGCAGTGAGTCCCCCGGAGTCCAAGAGACCCAGTACTTC.

The V call is TRBV12-3 or TRBV12-4, the J call TRBJ2-4, with TRBD2 matching over 8 bases. J gave up 5 bases and V 1 base, and 10 bases lay outside the gene matches. This CDR3 spans 17 amino acids. CDR3 coding DNA: TGTGCCAGCAGTTTAGAGGTCGGGAGTAGCGGGGAAAACATTCAGTACTTC. Amino acids: CASSLEVGSSGENIQYF.

This clonotype was seen more than once but under ten times. The chain combines TRBV20-1 with TRBJ2-5; TRBD1 matches 9 bases. The CDR3 length is 15 residues. Losses at the gene ends were 6 bases for V and 2 bases for J; bases not matched to a gene: 10. Germline loops: CDR1 DFQATT, CDR2 SNEGSKA (reference sequence). The CDR3 sequence: CSASPGTGKQETQYF. The CDR3 DNA reads as TGCAGTGCCTCTCCCGGGACAGGGAAACAAGAGACCCAGTACTTC.